A single sample gave rise to the 11 T cell receptor beta chains below, sequenced in a study of CD8+ T cells in alopecia areata. Once RNA had been extracted, it was reverse transcribed into cDNA to act as the sequencing template. Libraries were prepared by immunoSEQ multiplex PCR; TCRdb keeps only in-frame clonotypes and omits some of them. Seen here are 120,000 or so clones, about two fifths observed once, and the top ten hold about 3.1%. The sample comprised CD4+ T cells sorted from blood. The receptor source for this set is a human donor with alopecia areata.

This clone has only a few counts. The chain recombines TRBV7-9 with TRBJ2-1, with a weak D call TRBD2 (6 bases). Trimming shortened V by 5 bases and J by 7 bases, and 21 bases separated the two germline ends. CDR1 SEHNR and CDR2 FQNEAQ come from the germline V gene (reference sequence). This CDR3 has 16 amino acids. In DNA form, the CDR3 reads TGTGCCAGCAGCCTTTTGCCAGGACTAAGTGGTAATGAGCAGTTCTTC. This codes for CASSLLPGLSGNEQFF.

The chain joins TRBV15 to TRBJ2-7; no clear D. The CDR3 has 12 residues. Germline V gene sequence: CDR1 LNHNV, CDR2 YYDKDF (reference sequence). V was pared by 2 bases and J by 6 bases, with 8 bases between. CDR3 amino acids: CATSRPSVEQYF. CDR3 in DNA: TGTGCCACCAGCAGACCGAGCGTCGAGCAGTACTTC.

The sample holds a few counts of this clone. The V gene is TRBV9, the J gene TRBJ2-3; the match to TRBD2 covers 7 bases. The CDR3 is made up of 15 amino acids. CDR1 is SGDLS, CDR2 YYNGEE, per germline. J lost 2 bases, V lost 2 bases, and 5 bases had no gene match. CDR3 amino acids: CASSVFGGSTDTQYF. The CDR3 DNA reads TGTGCCAGCAGCGTCTTCGGGGGGTCCACAGATACGCAGTATTTT.

The rearrangement links TRBV29-1 to TRBJ2-3; possibly TRBD1 or TRBD2 for D (5 bases each). V lost 6 bases and J lost 2, with 9 bases in between. Germline assignment: CDR1 SQVTM and CDR2 ANQGSEA. The CDR3 covers 12 residues. Here the CDR3 DNA reads TGCAGCGTCGAGGGGCCCACAGATACGCAGTATTTT. The encoded protein is CSVEGPTDTQYF.

The CDR3 region is CASSGRQNQPQHF. The CDR3 coding sequence is TGTGCCAGCAGTGGCAGACAGAATCAGCCCCAGCATTTT. The V and J genes are TRBV2 and TRBJ1-5; maybe TRBD1 (5 bases). V dropped 4 bases and J dropped 4 bases, with 8 bases sitting between them. Germline V gives CDR1 SNHLY, CDR2 FYNNEI. The CDR3 totals 13 residues. Full variable domain (outside the CDR3, taken from reference TRBV2 and TRBJ1-5): EPEVTQTPSHQVTQMGQEVILRCVPISNHLYFYWYRQILGQKVEFLVSFYNNEISEKSEIFDDQFSVERPDGSNFTLKIRSTKLEDSAMYFCASSGRQNQPQHFGDGTRLSIL.

In its sample, this clone was seen a few times. In DNA form, the CDR3 reads TGCAGCGTTGACCGCCGGTTGAACACTGAAGCTTTCTTT. Protein product: CSVDRRLNTEAFF. This chain connects TRBV29-1 to TRBJ1-1; D unclear. Germline loops: CDR1 SQVTM, CDR2 ANQGSEA. CDR3 size: 13 residues. Deletions cut 3 bases from V and 0 bases from J, with 8 bases between.

This clone came up a few times. The gene calls are TRBV28 and TRBJ2-7, with D possibly matching TRBD2 (6 bases). The V end lost 8 bases, the J end lost 2 bases, and 16 bases lay between the germline ends. The CDR3 runs to 14 residues. The germline CDR1 and CDR2 sequences are MDHEN and SYDVKM. CDR3 nucleotide sequence: TGTGCCAGCGGACTCGCTAGCGTTACCTACGAGCAGTACTTC. It specifies CASGLASVTYEQYF. Full variable domain (missing parts from reference TRBV28 and TRBJ2-7): DVKVTQSSRYLVKRTGEKVFLECVQDMDHENMFWYRQDPGLGLRLIYFSYDVKMKEKGDIPEGYSVSREKKERFSLILESASTNQTSMYLCASGLASVTYEQYFGPGTRLTVT.

The genes are TRBV7-2 and TRBJ2-3; 11 bases are shared with TRBD1. After removal of 7 bases from V and 4 bases from J, the junction contained 7 bases not matched to a gene. The CDR3 is made up of 15 amino acids. Germline CDR1 is SGHTA and CDR2 is FQGNSA. The CDR3 DNA follows: TGTGCCAGCATCGTGGACAGGGGGCGGCCAGATACGCAGTATTTT. This gives the protein CASIVDRGRPDTQYF.

This clone was seen more than once but under ten times. The chain joins TRBV18 to TRBJ2-7, with D tentatively TRBD2 (5 bases). This CDR3 spans 13 amino acids. In germline, CDR1 is KGHSH, CDR2 LQKENI. Trimming left V 5 bases short and J 2 bases short, with 10 bases between. The CDR3: CASSEGEAYEQYF. The CDR3 DNA is TGTGCCAGCTCAGAGGGCGAAGCCTACGAGCAGTACTTC.

The chain uses TRBV5-1 and TRBJ1-1; 7 bases are shared with TRBD1. The CDR3 consists of 14 residues. The germline V gene encodes CDR1 SGHRS and CDR2 YFSETQ. Trimming cost V 4 bases and J 0 bases; bases outside gene matches: 3. The CDR3 DNA reads TGCGCCAGCAGCAGGGACAGAATGAACACTGAAGCTTTCTTT. Its translation is CASSRDRMNTEAFF. Using reference TRBV5-1 and TRBJ1-1 for the parts outside the CDR3, the full variable domain is KAGVTQTPRYLIKTRGQQVTLSCSPISGHRSVSWYQQTPGQGLQFLFEYFSETQRNKGNFPGRFSGRQFSNSRSEMNVSTLELGDSALYLCASSRDRMNTEAFFGQGTRLTVV.

This clone was detected a few times. The chain has TRBV9 and TRBJ2-1; 7 bases align to TRBD2. The germline gives CDR1 SGDLS, CDR2 YYNGEE. The CDR3 runs 15 residues. The trim removed 7 bases at V and 0 bases at J, leaving 7 bases unmatched. DNA for the CDR3: TGTGCCAGCGCGATGCGCGGGAGCTCCTACAATGAGCAGTTCTTC. The encoded protein is CASAMRGSSYNEQFF.